This T cell receptor beta chain was found in a study of Graves' ophthalmopathy and Graves' hyperthyroidism. Study summary: Ahead of any treatment, peripheral blood was obtained at the initial diagnosis.

This CDR3 comprises 14 residues. V was clipped by 1 base and J by 11 bases, with 17 bases between them. Investigators amplified TCR beta CDR3 regions from RNA transcripts. The first-round RT-PCR employed HTBI primers together with the Qiagen OneStep RT-PCR kit. A multiplex PCR was then performed as the second round. One entry per CDR3 protein, called by TCRdb with MiXCR from the multiplex PCR reads. Among under 800,000 distinct CDR3 sequences listed, 22% were seen once. Material: peripheral blood. The TCR sequence derives from a woman aged 18-30 years with stable Graves' hyperthyroidism. Some clones in this sample may be carry-over from other donors' samples. The chain employs TRBV12-3 or TRBV12-4 and TRBJ1-1; D might be TRBD1 (5 bases). The CDR3 here is CASSLGGRGGDAFF. The CDR3 nucleotides are TGTGCCAGCAGTTTAGGTGGGAGGGGAGGCGACGCTTTCTTT.